This T cell receptor (beta chain) was sequenced for a study of beta chain features in type 1 diabetes. As for the study in general: Researchers looked at some 99 million sorted cells across all samples.

Over 95% purity was reached by all sorted populations. Germline V gives CDR1 LGHNA, CDR2 YNFKEQ. V lost 0 bases, J lost 2 bases, and 16 bases lay in between. The CDR3 consists of 18 residues. The study's findings and limits: The naive, central memory and Treg TCRB repertoires showed an apparent similarity that was greater among patients than among healthy donors. High-TCR-expressing cells could be over-represented by cDNA sequencing.

TCRB transcripts that were expressed got sequenced, as all of the isolated RNA had been reverse transcribed. The repertoire was sequenced with immunoSEQ multiplex PCR; TCRdb's copy has only in-frame clones and lacks some. The sample includes about 620,000 clones, around 15% seen only once; the top ten take about 0.093%. Points on this clone: Its antigen remains unknown.

The receptor comes from a young man in good health. Sequenced sample: naive CD4+ T cells from blood. V usage is TRBV4-2 and J usage is TRBJ2-2; D is perhaps TRBD2 (5 bases). CDR3 amino acids: CASSQEGIQRSNTGELFF. DNA of the CDR3: TGTGCCAGCAGCCAAGAAGGGATCCAGCGGAGCAACACCGGGGAGCTGTTTTTT.